Below, 5 T cell receptor beta chains from the same sample are listed, as sequenced in a study of T cell responses to AZD1222 COVID-19 vaccine. Sequenced by immunoSEQ multiplex PCR; TCRdb stores in-frame clones only, minus some. The sample has about 59,000 clones, 89% seen once; the top ten hold roughly 6%. Sequencing was performed on peripheral blood, taken 28 days after the second AZD1222 dose. The origin of the receptors is an adult who received the AZD1222 COVID-19 vaccine.

V gene TRBV14 combines with J gene TRBJ1-3, with D hard to call. V was clipped by 1 base and J by 0 bases, with 10 bases between them. CDR3 length: 16 amino acids. CDR1 and CDR2 from the germline V gene are SGHDN and FVKESK. The CDR3 DNA is TGTGCCAGCAGCCAAGCCCCGTCCTACTCTGGAAACACCATATATTTT. Amino acid sequence: CASSQAPSYSGNTIYF. Combining the CDR3 with reference TRBV14 and TRBJ1-3 gives the whole variable domain EAGVTQFPSHSVIEKGQTVTLRCDPISGHDNLYWYRRVMGKEIKFLLHFVKESKQDESGMPNNRFLAERTGGTYSTLKVQPAELEDSGVYFCASSQAPSYSGNTIYFGEGSWLTVV.

The rearrangement uses TRBV6-5 and TRBJ2-3; D may be TRBD1 or TRBD2 (5 bases each). Trimming took 5 bases from V and 0 from J, leaving 9 bases between them. Germline V lookup: CDR1 MNHEY, CDR2 SVGAGI. The CDR3 runs to 14 residues. The CDR3 DNA sequence: TGTGCCAGCAGTAGCCGGGACAGCACAGATACGCAGTATTTT. Protein sequence: CASSSRDSTDTQYF.

The chain joins TRBV10-2 to TRBJ2-3; 9 bases match TRBD1. The CDR3 extends over 14 amino acids. The germline gives CDR1 WSHSY, CDR2 SAAADI. V lost 6 bases to trimming and J lost 2 bases; unmatched junction nucleotides: 3. CDR3 nucleotide sequence: TGCGCCAGCAGCGGGACAGGGCACACAGATACGCAGTATTTT. Its translation is CASSGTGHTDTQYF.

This rearrangement joins TRBV10-2 to TRBJ2-7; 10 bases map to TRBD1. The CDR3 loop spans 13 amino acids. CDR1 is WSHSY and CDR2 is SAAADI in the germline V gene. The junction had 2 bases not matched to a gene; V was cut back by 7 bases and J by 2 bases. CDR3 region: CASTDRGPYEQYF. CDR3 nucleotide sequence: TGCGCCAGCACAGACAGGGGGCCCTACGAGCAGTACTTC.

This chain uses TRBV7-9 with TRBJ2-5; TRBD1 matches at 7 bases. From germline, CDR1 is SEHNR and CDR2 FQNEAQ (reference sequence). The V gene end was trimmed by 5 bases and the J gene end by 0 bases; junction bases not matched to a gene: 6. The CDR3 runs to 15 residues. CDR3 sequence reads: CASSARGGDQETQYF. Here the CDR3 DNA reads TGTGCCAGCAGCGCCCGAGGGGGCGACCAAGAGACCCAGTACTTC. Full variable domain (remainder filled in from reference TRBV7-9 and TRBJ2-5): DTGVSQNPRHKITKRGQNVTFRCDPISEHNRLYWYRQTLGQGPEFLTYFQNEAQLEKSRLLSDRFSAERPKGSFSTLEIQRTEQGDSAMYLCASSARGGDQETQYFGPGTRLLVL.